The clone carrying this T cell receptor (beta chain) was counted only a few times. The data originate from a study of neurological immune-mediated disorders. As for the study in general: The multiple sclerosis group of around 34 included around 30 relapsing-remitting and 3 secondary progressive patients.

5'RACE with 10-nucleotide random UMIs produced the cDNA. TCRdb passed the 5' RACE reads through MiXCR, listing each CDR3 protein once. Found here are 54,000 or so distinct CDR3 sequences, 3% to 4.5% of them singletons; the top ten hold approximately 3.1%. The TCR was taken from a woman aged 30 to 39 with multiple sclerosis. Sequencing used PBMCs.

The CDR3 here is CASSLESATNEKLFF. CDR3 sequence (DNA): TGCGCCAGCAGCTTGGAGTCAGCAACTAATGAAAAACTGTTTTTT. The genes are TRBV5-1 and TRBJ1-4, with D hard to call. Germline CDR1 is SGHRS and CDR2 is YFSETQ. This CDR3 comprises 15 residues. Trimming removed 0 bases from V and 0 bases from J, with 6 bases in between.